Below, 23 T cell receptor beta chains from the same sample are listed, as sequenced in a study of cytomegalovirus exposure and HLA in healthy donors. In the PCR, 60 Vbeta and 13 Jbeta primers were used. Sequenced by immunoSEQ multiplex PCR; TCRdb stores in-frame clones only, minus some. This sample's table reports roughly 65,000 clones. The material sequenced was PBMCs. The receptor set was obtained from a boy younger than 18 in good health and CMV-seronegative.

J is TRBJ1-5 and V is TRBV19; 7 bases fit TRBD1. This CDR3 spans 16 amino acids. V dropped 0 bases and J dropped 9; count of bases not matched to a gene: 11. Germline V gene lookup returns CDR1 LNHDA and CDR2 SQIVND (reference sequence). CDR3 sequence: CASSIDQGVPRGPQHF. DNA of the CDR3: TGTGCCAGTAGTATAGATCAGGGGGTCCCTAGGGGGCCCCAGCATTTT.

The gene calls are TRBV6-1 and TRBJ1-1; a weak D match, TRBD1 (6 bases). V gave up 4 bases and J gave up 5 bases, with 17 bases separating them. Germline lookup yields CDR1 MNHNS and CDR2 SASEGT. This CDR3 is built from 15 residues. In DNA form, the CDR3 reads TGTGCCAGCAGTGGAACAGGGACCAGTCGGACTGAAGCTTTCTTT. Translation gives CASSGTGTSRTEAFF.

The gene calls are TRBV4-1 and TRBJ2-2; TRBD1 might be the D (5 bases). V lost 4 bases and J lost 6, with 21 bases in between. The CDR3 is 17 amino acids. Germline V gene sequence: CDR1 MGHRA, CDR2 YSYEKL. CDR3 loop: CASSPRIGVSAAGELFF. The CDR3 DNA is TGCGCCAGCAGCCCCAGAATAGGGGTCTCTGCGGCCGGGGAGCTGTTTTTT.

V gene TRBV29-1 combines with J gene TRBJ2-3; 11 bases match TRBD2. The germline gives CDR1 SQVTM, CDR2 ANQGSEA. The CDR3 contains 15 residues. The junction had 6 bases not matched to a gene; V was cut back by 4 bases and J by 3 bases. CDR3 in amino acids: CSVGVTSGGTDTQYF. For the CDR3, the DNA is TGCAGCGTTGGGGTCACTAGCGGGGGTACAGATACGCAGTATTTT.

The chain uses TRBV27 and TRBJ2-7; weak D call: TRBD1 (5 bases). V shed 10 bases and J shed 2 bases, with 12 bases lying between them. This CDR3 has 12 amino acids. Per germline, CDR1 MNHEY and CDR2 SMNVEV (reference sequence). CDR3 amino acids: CATQTGAYEQYF. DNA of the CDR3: TGTGCCACCCAAACAGGCGCCTACGAGCAGTACTTC.

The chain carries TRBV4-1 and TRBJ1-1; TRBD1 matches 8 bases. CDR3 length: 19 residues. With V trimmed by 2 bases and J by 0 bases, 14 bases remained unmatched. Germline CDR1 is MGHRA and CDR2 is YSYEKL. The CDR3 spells CASSQIKFWTGFMNTEAFF. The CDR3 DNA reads TGCGCCAGCAGCCAAATCAAATTCTGGACAGGGTTCATGAACACTGAAGCTTTCTTT.

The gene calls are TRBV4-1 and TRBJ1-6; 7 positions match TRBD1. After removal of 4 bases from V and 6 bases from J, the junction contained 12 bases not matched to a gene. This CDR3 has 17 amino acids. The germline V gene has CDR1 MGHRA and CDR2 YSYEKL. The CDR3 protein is CASSPLFGQGGNSPLHF. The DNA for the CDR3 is TGCGCCAGCAGCCCTCTCTTTGGGCAGGGGGGTAATTCACCCCTCCACTTT.

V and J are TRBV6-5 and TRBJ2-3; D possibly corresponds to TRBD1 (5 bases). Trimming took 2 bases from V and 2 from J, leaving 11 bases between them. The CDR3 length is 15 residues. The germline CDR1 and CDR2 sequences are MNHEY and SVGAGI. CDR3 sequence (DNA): TGTGCCAGCAGTTACACTGGCGGACACACAGATACGCAGTATTTT. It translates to CASSYTGGHTDTQYF.

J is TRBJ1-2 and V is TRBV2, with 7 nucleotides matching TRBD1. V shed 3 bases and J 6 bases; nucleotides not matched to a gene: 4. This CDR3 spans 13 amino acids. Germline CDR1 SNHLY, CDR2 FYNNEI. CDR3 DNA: TGTGCCAGCAGTGATTTCCAGGGGGATGGCTACACCTTC. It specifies CASSDFQGDGYTF.

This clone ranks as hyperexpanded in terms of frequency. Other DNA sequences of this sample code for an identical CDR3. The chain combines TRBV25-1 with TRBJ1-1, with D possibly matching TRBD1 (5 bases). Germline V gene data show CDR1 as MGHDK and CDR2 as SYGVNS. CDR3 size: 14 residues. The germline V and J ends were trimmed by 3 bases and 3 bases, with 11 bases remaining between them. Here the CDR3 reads CASSDGGVDTEAFF. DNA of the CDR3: TGTGCCAGCAGTGACGGAGGGGTTGACACTGAAGCTTTCTTT.

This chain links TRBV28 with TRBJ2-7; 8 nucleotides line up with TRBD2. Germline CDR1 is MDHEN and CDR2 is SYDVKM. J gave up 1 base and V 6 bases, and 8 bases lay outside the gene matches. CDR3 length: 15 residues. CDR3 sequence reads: CASRVLSSGSYEQYF. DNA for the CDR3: TGTGCCAGCAGGGTCCTGTCTAGCGGGTCCTACGAGCAGTACTTC.

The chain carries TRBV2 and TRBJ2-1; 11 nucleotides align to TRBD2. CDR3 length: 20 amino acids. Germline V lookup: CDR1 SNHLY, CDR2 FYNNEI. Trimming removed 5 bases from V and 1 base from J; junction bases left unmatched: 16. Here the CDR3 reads CASSHDPSPASGRSYNEQFF. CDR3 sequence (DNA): TGTGCCAGCAGTCACGACCCCTCCCCCGCTAGCGGGAGGTCCTACAATGAGCAGTTCTTC. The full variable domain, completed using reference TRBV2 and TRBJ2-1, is EPEVTQTPSHQVTQMGQEVILRCVPISNHLYFYWYRQILGQKVEFLVSFYNNEISEKSEIFDDQFSVERPDGSNFTLKIRSTKLEDSAMYFCASSHDPSPASGRSYNEQFFGPGTRLTVL.

CDR3 nucleotides: TGTGCCAGCAGCTCGACGGGGAACACTGAAGCTTTCTTT. Translation: CASSSTGNTEAFF. The chain is built from TRBV11-2 and TRBJ1-1; D is uncertain. This CDR3 has 13 residues. Trimming cost V 4 bases and J 1 base, with 7 bases left between them. Germline V gene lookup returns CDR1 SGHAT and CDR2 FQNNGV.

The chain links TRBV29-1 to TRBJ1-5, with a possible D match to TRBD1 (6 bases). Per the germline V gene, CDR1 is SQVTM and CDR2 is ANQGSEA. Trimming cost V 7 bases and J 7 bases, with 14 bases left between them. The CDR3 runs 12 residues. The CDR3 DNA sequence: TGCAGCGGGGGAAATGGGGGCCAGCCCCAGCATTTT. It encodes CSGGNGGQPQHF.

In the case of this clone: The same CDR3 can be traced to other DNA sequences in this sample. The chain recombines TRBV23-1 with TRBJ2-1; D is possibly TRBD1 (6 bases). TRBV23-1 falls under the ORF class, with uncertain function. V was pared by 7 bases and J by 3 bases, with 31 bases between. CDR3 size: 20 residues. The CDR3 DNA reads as TGCGCCAGCACCCTCCTGCCGCGGCCTGGGGGCCCAGTGAGCTACAATGAGCAGTTCTTC. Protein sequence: CASTLLPRPGGPVSYNEQFF.

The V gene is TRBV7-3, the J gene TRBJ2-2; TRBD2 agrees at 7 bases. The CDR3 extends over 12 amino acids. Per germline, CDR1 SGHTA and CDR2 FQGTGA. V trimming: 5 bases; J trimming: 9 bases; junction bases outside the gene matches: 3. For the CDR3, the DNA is TGTGCCAGCAGCCTCGGGACTAGGGAGCTGTTTTTT. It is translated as CASSLGTRELFF.

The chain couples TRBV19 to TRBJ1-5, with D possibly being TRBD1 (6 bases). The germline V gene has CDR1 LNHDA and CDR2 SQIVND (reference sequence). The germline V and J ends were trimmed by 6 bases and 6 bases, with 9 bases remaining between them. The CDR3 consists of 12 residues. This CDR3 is CASRTGIQPQHF. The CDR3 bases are TGTGCCAGTAGAACAGGGATTCAGCCCCAGCATTTT. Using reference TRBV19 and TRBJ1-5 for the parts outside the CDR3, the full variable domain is DGGITQSPKYLFRKEGQNVTLSCEQNLNHDAMYWYRQDPGQGLRLIYYSQIVNDFQKGDIAEGYSVSREKKESFPLTVTSAQKNPTAFYLCASRTGIQPQHFGDGTRLSIL.

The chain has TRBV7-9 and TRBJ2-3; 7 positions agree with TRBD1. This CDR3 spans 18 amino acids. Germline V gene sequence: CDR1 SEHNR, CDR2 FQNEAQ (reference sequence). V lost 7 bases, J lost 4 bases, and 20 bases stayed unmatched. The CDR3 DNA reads TGTGCCAGCACCCCCCCGGGTGCGACAGGGAATTATTCAGATACGCAGTATTTT. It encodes CASTPPGATGNYSDTQYF.

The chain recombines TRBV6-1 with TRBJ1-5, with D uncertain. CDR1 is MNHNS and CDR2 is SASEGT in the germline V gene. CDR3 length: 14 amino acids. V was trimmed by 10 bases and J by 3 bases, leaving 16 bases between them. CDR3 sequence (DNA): TGTGCCAACCGTCTTCCGGGAAACAATCAGCCCCAGCATTTT. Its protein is CANRLPGNNQPQHF.

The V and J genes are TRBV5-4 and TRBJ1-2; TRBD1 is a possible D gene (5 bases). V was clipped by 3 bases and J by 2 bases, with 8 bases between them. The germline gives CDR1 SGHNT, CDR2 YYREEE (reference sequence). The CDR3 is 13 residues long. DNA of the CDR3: TGTGCCAGCAGCTGGGGGGGAAACTATGGCTACACCTTC. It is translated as CASSWGGNYGYTF.

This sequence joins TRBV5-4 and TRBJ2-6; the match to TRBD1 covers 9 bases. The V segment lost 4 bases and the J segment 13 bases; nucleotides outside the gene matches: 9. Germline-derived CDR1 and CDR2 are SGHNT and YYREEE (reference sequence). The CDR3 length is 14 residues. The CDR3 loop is CASSATGTGMVLTF. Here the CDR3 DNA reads TGTGCCAGCAGCGCTACCGGGACAGGGATGGTCCTGACTTTC.

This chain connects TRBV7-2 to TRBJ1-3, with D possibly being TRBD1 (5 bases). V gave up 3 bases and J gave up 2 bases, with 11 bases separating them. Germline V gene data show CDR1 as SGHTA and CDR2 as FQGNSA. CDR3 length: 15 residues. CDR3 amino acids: CASSFEQVPGNTIYF. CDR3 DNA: TGTGCCAGCAGCTTCGAACAGGTCCCTGGAAACACCATATATTTT.

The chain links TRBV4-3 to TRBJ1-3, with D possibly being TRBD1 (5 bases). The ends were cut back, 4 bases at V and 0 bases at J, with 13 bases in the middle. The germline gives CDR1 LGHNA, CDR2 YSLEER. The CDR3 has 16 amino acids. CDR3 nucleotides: TGCGCCAGCAGCCGAAGGGGTAGTGGCTCTGGAAACACCATATATTTT. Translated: CASSRRGSGSGNTIYF.